These T cell receptor beta chains were read from a single sample in a study of identical twins. TCRdb independently ran MiXCR on the 5' RACE reads; one entry per CDR3 protein. The repertoire includes 250,000 or so distinct CDR3 sequences, approximately 7.9% of them detected once, and around 5% sits in the top ten. This sample was also put to use in a study of yellow fever vaccine responses in identical twins.

The source material was CD8+ T cells sorted from blood. The receptors were gathered from a woman younger than 30 in good health. Both conserved end residues are part of each CDR3. Expanded clones get a size class; other rows say once, few or many, or leave the size out.

few	TRBV27	TRBJ2-1	CASSFGGRHGEQFF
NA	TRBV9	TRBJ2-3	CASSVGTSSSTDTQYF
NA	TRBV2	TRBJ2-3	CASRLGSRSTDTQYF
many	TRBV7-6	TRBJ1-1	CASSFAGEAFF
NA	TRBV9	TRBJ2-1	CASSPSQGRDEQFF
NA	TRBV3-1	TRBJ2-5	CASSQGWRQLQETQYF
NA	TRBV6-1	TRBJ2-1	CASTSAGENYNEQFF
few	TRBV12-3/TRBV12-4	TRBJ2-3	CASSKDLGGGDTQYF
many	TRBV29-1	TRBJ1-1	CSVEIYTPTEAFF
few	TRBV4-2	TRBJ2-7	CASSQDHGTSELTYEQYF
few	TRBV20-1	TRBJ2-7	CSAPTLAGSYEQYF
many	TRBV10-3	TRBJ1-1	CAITPSGANTEAFF
few	TRBV3-1	TRBJ2-1	CASSLGLARYNEQFF
many	TRBV29-1	TRBJ1-2	CSVVENYGYTF
NA	TRBV5-6	TRBJ2-5	CASSLGSLQETQYF
few	TRBV13	TRBJ2-7	CASSSPTGDEQYF
NA	TRBV28	TRBJ2-7	CASSLSGRSSYEQYF
few	TRBV4-1	TRBJ2-7	CASSPPGAFEQYF
few	TRBV28	TRBJ1-5	CASSLGGRGNQPQHF
once	TRBV2	TRBJ2-6	CASRWTRNSGANVLTF
few	TRBV7-9	TRBJ2-5	CASSLEDLQETQYF
few	TRBV28	TRBJ1-2	CASRSEGRVKYGYTF